This paragraph covers one T cell receptor beta chain sequence. Its antigen is as yet unknown. Trimming stripped 2 bases from V and 7 bases from J, with 12 bases between. Germline CDR1 reads SNHLY; CDR2 reads FYNNEI. The CDR3 loop spans 13 amino acids. This entry is derived from a study of a mutant IDH1 vaccine in newly diagnosed glioma. Study-level background: Either 4-6 weeks after radiotherapy alone or alongside temozolomide, vaccination was begun. Patients got radiotherapy, temozolomide, or both beforehand, and most got both.

TCRdb keeps only in-frame clones here, not all; method: immunoSEQ multiplex PCR. The sample holds around 62,000 clones, 70% to 90% seen once. Notes on the study in general: It was about 95% of patients that developed vaccine-induced immune responses.

The time point is: week 11, during vaccination. Vaccination comprised doses that each held 300 ug of mutant IDH1 20-mer peptide, plus topical imiquimod. V is TRBV2 and J is TRBJ2-7; a weak D match, TRBD2 (5 bases). The receptor was isolated from a middle-aged man with glioma. Sequencing used PBMCs, obtained from a glioma patient whose treatment included an IDH1 peptide vaccine. The CDR3 coding sequence is TGTGCCAGCAGTGAACCCTTCCCGGGGGAGCAGTACGTC. Translating gives CASSEPFPGEQYV.